These T cell receptor beta chains were read from a single sample in a study of cytomegalovirus exposure and HLA in healthy donors. Method: immunoSEQ multiplex PCR; TCRdb's copy keeps in-frame clones and lacks some. Of 150,000 to 200,000 clones in the sample, roughly 80% were seen once. Sample: PBMCs. Receptors originate from a male donor in good health and CMV-seronegative. Each CDR3 is given with its conserved first and last residue. A D gene is named only where the DNA matches it firmly. Clone size is given for some rows only: seen once, a few or many times, or a class if the clone is expanded.

d_call	clone_size	v_call	j_call	cdr3_nt	cdr3_aa
TRBD1	-	TRBV28	TRBJ2-5	TGTGCCAGCAGTTTGAGGGACAGGCCACCCGAGGAGACCCAGTACTTC	CASSLRDRPPEETQYF
TRBD1	-	TRBV19	TRBJ2-1	TGTGCCAGTAGTCGGACAGGAACTATTTACAATGAGCAGTTCTTC	CASSRTGTIYNEQFF
-	-	TRBV11-3	TRBJ2-5	TGTGCCAGCAGCTTAAACGCGGGTGGCGAGACCCAGTACTTC	CASSLNAGGETQYF
TRBD2	few	TRBV2	TRBJ2-2	TGTGCCAGCAGGAGGTCGGGAGGTAACACCGGGGAGCTGTTTTTT	CASRRSGGNTGELFF
-	-	TRBV28	TRBJ2-3	TGTGCCAGCAGTTTTAGCAGGGGTTCTGGCACAGATACGCAGTATTTT	CASSFSRGSGTDTQYF
-	few	TRBV6-1	TRBJ1-1	TGTGCCAGCGTGGAGGAAACCCGCCGAGCTTTCTTT	CASVEETRRAFF
-	-	TRBV7-8	TRBJ2-5	TGTGCCAGCAGCTTAGCGCGGGACTTAACCCAGTACTTC	CASSLARDLTQYF
-	-	TRBV27	TRBJ2-5	TGTGCCAGCAGTTTATTATCCAGGGGTCGTGGAGAGACCCAGTACTTC	CASSLLSRGRGETQYF
TRBD2	-	TRBV11-3	TRBJ2-7	TGTGCCAGCAGCTTAGCGGGGGGGTCTTCCGAGCAGTACTTC	CASSLAGGSSEQYF
TRBD2	-	TRBV7-9	TRBJ2-1	TGTGCCAGCAGCTCGCTGGGTCTAGCGGGGGGTTTAAATGAGCAGTTCTTC	CASSSLGLAGGLNEQFF
TRBD1	-	TRBV19	TRBJ1-4	TGTGCCAGTAGACAAAGGACAGGGAATGAAAAACTGTTTTTT	CASRQRTGNEKLFF
TRBD1	-	TRBV19	TRBJ2-2	TGTGCCAGTAGTCCGGGACAGGGGGCGAACACCGGGGAGCTGTTTTTT	CASSPGQGANTGELFF
-	once	TRBV19	TRBJ2-5	TGTGCCAGTATGGGGTACAGGGAAGAGACCCAGTACTTC	CASMGYREETQYF
-	-	TRBV5-8	TRBJ2-7	TGTGCCAGCAGCTTGCGGTGCGAGCAGTACTTC	CASSLRCEQYF
-	-	TRBV7-2	TRBJ1-2	TGTGCCAGCAGCTTAACTCGACAGCCCCCAGGTGGCTACACCTTC	CASSLTRQPPGGYTF
TRBD1	-	TRBV2	TRBJ1-5	TGTGCCAGCAGTGGACAGGGTGGTAGTCAGCCCCAGCATTTT	CASSGQGGSQPQHF
TRBD2	once	TRBV2	TRBJ2-7	TGTGCCAGCACGGGTAGCGGGGGGCTTAGCTCCTACGAGCAGTACTTC	CASTGSGGLSSYEQYF
TRBD2	few	TRBV5-4	TRBJ2-2	TGTGCATACCGGCGGGCCGGGGGGGCCGGGGAGCTGTTTTTT	CAYRRAGGAGELFF
-	-	TRBV4-1	TRBJ1-2	TGCGCCAGCAGCCAAGTGGGGATCGGGGTTTTAGGCTACACCTTC	CASSQVGIGVLGYTF
-	-	TRBV5-4	TRBJ2-1	TGTGCCAGCAGTCCCGGGTTAAACTCCTACAATGAGCAGTTCTTC	CASSPGLNSYNEQFF
-	once	TRBV6-5	TRBJ2-7	TGTGCCAGCACCCCACGTGGCGGGGCCTACGAGCAGTACTTC	CASTPRGGAYEQYF
-	-	TRBV30	TRBJ2-4	TGTGCCTGGAGTGTACTGGGGACTTTAGCCAAAAACATTCAGTACTTC	CAWSVLGTLAKNIQYF
-	-	TRBV19	TRBJ2-2	TGTGCCAGTAGTATAGTCAGGCCGAACACCGGGGAGCTGTTTTTT	CASSIVRPNTGELFF
TRBD1	-	TRBV7-6	TRBJ2-7	TGTGCCAGCAGCTTAGGGACAGGGGTTCCCCGCGAGCAGTACTTC	CASSLGTGVPREQYF
TRBD2	-	TRBV7-9	TRBJ2-1	TGTGCCAGCAGCTTAGCTAGCGGGGGACTCTACAATGAGCAGTTCTTC	CASSLASGGLYNEQFF
-	-	TRBV13	TRBJ1-1	TGTGCCAGCGGACCGATGGCGGGGAACACTGAGGCTTTCTTT	CASGPMAGNTEAFF
-	-	TRBV27	TRBJ1-1	TGTGCCAGCGGAAGACTTCCGCGAAACACTGAAGCTTTCTTT	CASGRLPRNTEAFF
TRBD1	few	TRBV19	TRBJ1-2	TGTGCCAGTAGTATAGGGAACAGGGGGCGTTACGGCTACACCTTC	CASSIGNRGRYGYTF
TRBD1	-	TRBV12-5	TRBJ2-5	TGTGCTAGTGGTTTCGGACAGGGGGCTAAGACCCAGTACTTC	CASGFGQGAKTQYF